What follows are 30 T cell receptor gamma chains derived from one specimen sequenced in a study of intestinal T cells in coeliac disease. Over 9 formalin-fixed paraffin-embedded scrolls, each 5 µm thick, supplied each case's genomic DNA. LymphoTrack primers amplified TRG sequences from roughly 0.2 ug of biopsy DNA. TCRdb reanalyzed the multiplex PCR reads using CATT. In the table there are 550 to 850 gamma-chain clones, around 47% of which are singletons. Source material: a duodenal biopsy. These receptors were taken from a human donor with celiac disease.

The chain couples TRGV4 to TRGJ1 or TRGJ2. The CDR3 is 12 residues long. Germline V gene sequence: CDR1 EGSTGY, CDR2 YDSYTSSV. The junction had 6 bases not matched to a gene; V was cut back by 3 bases and J by 7 bases. CDR3 bases: TGTGCCACCTGGGATTACCCCTATAAGAAACTCTTT. Protein: CATWDYPYKKLF.

Worth noting for this clone: This may be a read error, as it is one base from a much larger clone. The chain uses TRGV11 and TRGJP1. TRGV11 is an ORF for which the function is uncertain. Trimming cost V 0 bases and J 0 bases; bases outside gene matches: 13. This CDR3 is 20 amino acids long. In DNA, the CDR3 is TGTGCCTGCTGGATTAGGCACGTCGCAACGCCTCATACCACTGGTTGGTTCAAGATATTT. Its translation is CACWIRHVATPHTTGWFKIF.

This clone appeared a single time. This chain connects TRGV10 to TRGJ1 or TRGJ2. TRGV10 is an open reading frame, and its role is uncertain. V was pared by 8 bases and J by 4 bases, with 9 bases of the junction left unmatched. This CDR3 has 13 residues. This chain's CDR3 is CAAWDPPYYKKLF. The CDR3 DNA sequence: TGTGCTGCGTGGGATCCGCCCTATTATAAGAAACTCTTT.

The J gene is TRGJP1, the V gene TRGV4. V was clipped by 12 bases and J by 8 bases; unmatched bases: 9. From germline, CDR1 is EGSTGY and CDR2 YDSYTSSV. The CDR3 length is 11 residues. Here the CDR3 DNA reads TGTGCCCACCTGGGGGGTTGGTTCAAGATATTT. Its translation is CAHLGGWFKIF.

This sequence joins TRGV3 and TRGJ1 or TRGJ2. The CDR3 length is 16 residues. The J segment lost 0 bases and the V segment lost 11 bases, leaving 19 bases of the junction unmatched. Germline-derived CDR1 and CDR2 are VTNTFY and YDVSTARD (reference sequence). As DNA, the CDR3 is TGTGCCAGCCTGGGCCCGGGCCCTTTGAATTATTATAAGAAACTCTTT. Residues: CASLGPGPLNYYKKLF.

This clone came up a few times. A much larger clonotype is one base distant, so this may be a read error. Other DNA sequences in this sample translate to the same CDR3. The chain links TRGV11 to TRGJ1 or TRGJ2. TRGV11 is labeled an ORF, and its function is uncertain. The CDR3 is 15 amino acids. The CDR3 loop is CACWINPFSYYKKLF. CDR3 nucleotides: TGCGCCTGCTGGATTAACCCATTTTCGTATTATAAGAAACTCTTT.

Turning to this clone: A much larger clonotype is one base distant, so this may be a read error. Other nucleotide sequences from this sample produce the same CDR3. V and J are TRGV11 and TRGJ1 or TRGJ2. TRGV11 is designated an ORF whose function remains uncertain. The length of the CDR3 is 17 residues. CDR3 amino acids: CACWIRHVSNVDYKKLF. As DNA, the CDR3 is TGTGCCTGCTGGATTAGGCACGTGTCCAATGTAGATTATAAGAAACTCTTC.

This clone was observed a handful of times. The protein recorded in TCRdb matches a much larger clone and deviates from this DNA's translation at residue 12, suggesting a read error; the protein here is obtained by translating the DNA. This chain joins TRGV2 and TRGJP1. The J call could be wrong; TRGJP is a better fit for the DNA end. This CDR3 spans 13 amino acids. Germline assignment: CDR1 EGSNGY and CDR2 YDSYNSKV. CDR3 region: CATWCTTGWFKVF. As DNA, the CDR3 is TGTGCCACCTGGTGTACCACTGGTTGGTTCAAGGTATTT.

This clone was seen more than once but under ten times. This sequence joins TRGV8 and TRGJ1 or TRGJ2. The CDR3 has 15 amino acids. Trimming took 6 bases from V and 4 from J; bases not matched to a gene: 15. Looked up from germline, CDR1 is VENAVY and CDR2 is YDSYNSRV. CDR3 sequence reads: CATWIEHPLYYKKLF. As DNA, the CDR3 is TGTGCCACCTGGATAGAACATCCCCTGTATTATAAGAAACTCTTT.

In this sample, this clone turned up a few times. The rearrangement uses TRGV10 and TRGJ1 or TRGJ2. TRGV10 is an ORF; its function is uncertain. The CDR3 loop spans 13 amino acids. Trimming cost V 8 bases and J 13 bases; bases outside gene matches: 18. The DNA for the CDR3 is TGTGCTGCGTGGGATATGGGGGCTATAAGAAAACTCTTT. Translated, it gives CAAWDMGAIRKLF.

This clone is hyperexpanded in the sample. The V gene is TRGV3, the J gene TRGJ1 or TRGJ2. V shed 0 bases and J 8 bases; nucleotides not matched to a gene: 7. The CDR3 has 13 amino acids. CDR1 and CDR2 (germline): VTNTFY, YDVSTARD (reference sequence). The CDR3 sequence is CATWDRPCDKKLF. CDR3 bases: TGTGCCACCTGGGACAGGCCCTGCGATAAGAAACTCTTT.

In this sample, this clone is large. The chain combines TRGV3 with TRGJ1 or TRGJ2. The germline CDR1 and CDR2 sequences are VTNTFY and YDVSTARD (reference sequence). The CDR3 spans 16 residues. The J segment lost 0 bases and the V segment lost 5 bases, leaving 13 bases of the junction unmatched. CDR3 in DNA: TGTGCCACCTGGGCCCCGGGCCCTTTGAATTATTATAAGAAACTCTTT. Amino acid sequence: CATWAPGPLNYYKKLF.

The chain is built from TRGV4 and TRGJ1 or TRGJ2. CDR3 length: 14 residues. Germline assignment: CDR1 EGSTGY and CDR2 YDSYTSSV. V shed 0 bases, J shed 8 bases, and the junction held 10 bases outside the gene matches. The CDR3 region has the DNA TGTGCCACCTGGGATGGGCCGATTATTCATAAGAAACTCTTT. Its protein product is CATWDGPIIHKKLF.

V is TRGV11 and J is TRGJP1. TRGV11 is marked as an open reading frame, function uncertain. The CDR3 loop spans 14 amino acids. Trimming at V came to 6 bases and at J to 14 bases, leaving 15 bases not matched to a gene. The CDR3, as DNA: TGTGCCTGCTGGATTTCTACGGTGGTTGGTTTCAAGATATTT. Its protein is CACWISTVVGFKIF.

The rearrangement links TRGV3 to TRGJP2. V shed 1 base and J 4 bases; nucleotides not matched to a gene: 15. The CDR3 spans 18 residues. CDR1 is VTNTFY and CDR2 is YDVSTARD in the germline V gene (reference sequence). CDR3 coding DNA: TGTGCCACCTGGGACAGACTCTCTCACTCACATAGTGATTGGATCAAGACGTTT. Translating gives CATWDRLSHSHSDWIKTF.

V usage is TRGV2 and J usage is TRGJP2. CDR1 and CDR2 from the germline V gene are EGSNGY and YDSYNSKV. The CDR3 has 14 residues. Losses at the gene ends were 6 bases for V and 9 bases for J; bases not matched to a gene: 13. The CDR3 DNA is TGTGCCACCTGGATCGGTGTACGTCATTGGATCAAGACGTTT. Translation gives CATWIGVRHWIKTF.

J is TRGJ1 or TRGJ2 and V is TRGV9. Germline V gene sequence: CDR1 GITISATS, CDR2 ISYDGTV (reference sequence). V trimming: 2 bases; J trimming: 0 bases; junction bases outside the gene matches: 1. The length of the CDR3 is 13 residues. In DNA, the CDR3 is TGTGCCTTGTGGGAGGCGAATTATTATAAGAAACTCTTT. Translated: CALWEANYYKKLF.

This rearrangement joins TRGV2 to TRGJ1 or TRGJ2. V lost 10 bases, J lost 2 bases, and 14 bases stayed unmatched. The germline gives CDR1 EGSNGY, CDR2 YDSYNSKV. The CDR3 is 14 amino acids. For the CDR3, the DNA is TGTGCCACTGGGACGGGCGGATATTATTATAAGAAACTCTTT. Translating it yields CATGTGGYYYKKLF.

This clone came up a few times. The chain has TRGV8 and TRGJP2. CDR1 VENAVY and CDR2 YDSYNSRV come from the germline V gene. This CDR3 is built from 16 residues. The chain's CDR3 is CAPGIAQLGSDWIKTF. CDR3 nucleotides: TGTGCACCTGGGATAGCCCAGTTGGGTAGTGATTGGATCAAGACGTTT.

The table lists this clone with a count of one. The genes are TRGV8 and TRGJ1 or TRGJ2. Germline CDR1 VENAVY, CDR2 YDSYNSRV. The CDR3 consists of 9 residues. The CDR3 DNA follows: TGTGCACCGGTCAATAAGAAACTCTTT. Translating gives CAPVNKKLF.

This clone has just a few counts. The CDR3 loop is CATWDLTGALRKLF. The CDR3 DNA sequence: TGTGCCACCTGGGATTTGACAGGTGCCTTAAGAAAACTCTTT. The chain employs TRGV8 and TRGJ1 or TRGJ2. Germline V gives CDR1 VENAVY, CDR2 YDSYNSRV. The CDR3 sequence is 14 residues long. V shed 3 bases, J shed 13 bases, and the junction held 18 bases outside the gene matches.

The rearrangement uses TRGV2 and TRGJ1 or TRGJ2. The CDR3 consists of 14 residues. Germline loops: CDR1 EGSNGY, CDR2 YDSYNSKV. With 0 bases clipped from V and 3 bases from J, the junction kept 5 bases outside the gene matches. CDR3 sequence: CATWDGQIYYKKLF. CDR3 sequence (DNA): TGTGCCACCTGGGACGGGCAGATTTATTATAAGAAACTCTTT.

A few counts support this clone. The translation of this DNA and the TCRdb protein of a much larger clone differ at residue 3, probably owing to a read error; the protein shown here is translated from the DNA. The chain combines TRGV2 with TRGJP2. The ends lost 12 bases at V and 4 bases at J; junction bases unmatched: 11. The germline CDR1 and CDR2 sequences are EGSNGY and YDSYNSKV. The CDR3 has 13 amino acids. CDR3 DNA: TGTGCCGCCTCTTCTGTTAGTGATTGGATCAAGACGTTT. It codes for CAASSVSDWIKTF.

The J gene is TRGJ1 or TRGJ2, the V gene TRGV5. The trim removed 3 bases at V and 10 bases at J, leaving 6 bases unmatched. Germline assignment: CDR1 VINAFY and CDR2 YDVSNSKD. This CDR3 spans 11 amino acids. CDR3 amino acids: CATWDGSKKLF. The CDR3 DNA is TGTGCCACCTGGGACGGTTCGAAGAAACTCTTT.

The genes are TRGV2 and TRGJ1 or TRGJ2. After removal of 11 bases from V and 3 bases from J, the junction contained 10 bases not matched to a gene. Per the germline V gene, CDR1 is EGSNGY and CDR2 is YDSYNSKV. The CDR3 contains 12 residues. The DNA of the CDR3 is TGTGCCAACCTGGGACTTTATTATAAGAAACTCTTT. Translated: CANLGLYYKKLF.

The V call is TRGV5, the J call TRGJ1 or TRGJ2. CDR3 length equals 18 residues. Germline assignment: CDR1 VINAFY and CDR2 YDVSNSKD. Trimming took 1 base from V and 11 from J; bases not matched to a gene: 26. CDR3 sequence reads: CATWDSIAPRLVPREKLF. CDR3 in DNA: TGTGCCACCTGGGACAGCATTGCCCCCCGACTTGTTCCCCGAGAGAAACTCTTT.

This clone rates as large. Other DNA sequences in the same sample also yield this CDR3. DNA for the CDR3: TGTGCCACCTGGGACGGTCGCCATCGATATTATAAGAAACTCTTT. Protein sequence: CATWDGRHRYYKKLF. The chain joins TRGV3 to TRGJ1 or TRGJ2. Trimming at V came to 3 bases and at J to 4 bases, leaving 12 bases not matched to a gene. The CDR3 runs to 15 residues. The germline V gene has CDR1 VTNTFY and CDR2 YDVSTARD (reference sequence).

For this clone: A single base separates this from a much larger clone, so it may be a read error. The CDR3 coding sequence is TGTGCCACCTGGGACAAGCCCCATCGAACCACAATACTTAACCCCCTATATTATAAGAAACTCTTT. Amino acid sequence: CATWDKPHRTTILNPLYYKKLF. The rearrangement links TRGV3 to TRGJ1 or TRGJ2. The ends lost 2 bases at V and 4 bases at J; junction bases unmatched: 32. The CDR3 consists of 22 residues. Germline CDR1 and CDR2: VTNTFY and YDVSTARD (reference sequence).

This clone is categorized as large. The V and J genes are TRGV3 and TRGJP2. Trimming cost V 1 base and J 9 bases; bases outside gene matches: 20. Per the germline V gene, CDR1 is VTNTFY and CDR2 is YDVSTARD (reference sequence). The CDR3 has 18 amino acids. The chain's CDR3 is CATWDRGGRRSRHWIKTF. CDR3 in DNA: TGTGCCACCTGGGACAGAGGGGGTCGTCGTTCCCGGCATTGGATCAAGACGTTT.

The genes are TRGV2 and TRGJP1. This CDR3 spans 13 amino acids. Trimming at V came to 12 bases and at J to 5 bases, leaving 12 bases not matched to a gene. CDR1 is EGSNGY, CDR2 YDSYNSKV, per germline. The CDR3 loop is CADWLSTGWFKIF. CDR3 DNA: TGTGCCGACTGGCTCTCGACTGGTTGGTTCAAGATATTT.